The rows below give T cell receptor beta chains drawn from one sample of a study of CD8+ T cells in alopecia areata. The data were produced by immunoSEQ multiplex PCR, yet TCRdb's version contains in-frame clones alone and is incomplete. The sample shows about 250,000 clones, over 45% of them seen only once. The sequencing used CD4+ T cells sorted from blood, collected around week 54, from a patient treated with tofacitinib. The source is a human donor with alopecia areata. The CDR3 runs from the conserved cysteine through the conserved F or W. A D gene is named only where the DNA matches it firmly. Clone sizes are given selectively: once, few, many, or a class where the clone is expanded.

abundance,j_gene,d_gene,v_gene,CDR3aa,CDR3nt
-,TRBJ2-1,-,TRBV18,CASSPLGVHEQFF,TGTGCCAGCTCGCCGCTCGGTGTCCATGAGCAGTTCTTC
-,TRBJ1-5,TRBD1,TRBV30,CAWSAGGGQPQHF,TGTGCCTGGAGTGCAGGGGGCGGTCAGCCCCAGCATTTT
-,TRBJ2-5,-,TRBV18,CASSREDGSWETQYF,TGTGCCAGCTCGAGGGAAGACGGTAGTTGGGAGACCCAGTACTTC
-,TRBJ1-1,TRBD1,TRBV2,CASKGQGDVTEAFF,TGTGCCAGCAAGGGGCAGGGGGACGTCACTGAAGCTTTCTTT
-,TRBJ1-2,-,TRBV4-3,CASSVAGTDYGYTF,TGCGCCAGCAGTGTTGCCGGGACGGACTATGGCTACACCTTC
-,TRBJ1-2,-,TRBV29-1,CSAVGGAYGYTF,TGCAGCGCAGTGGGGGGAGCCTATGGCTACACCTTC
few,TRBJ1-5,-,TRBV13,CASSSGHTNQPQHF,TGTGCCAGCAGCTCGGGGCACACCAATCAGCCCCAGCATTTT
few,TRBJ2-4,-,TRBV11-2,CATQPLQVTKNIQYF,TGTGCCACCCAGCCTCTGCAAGTAACCAAAAACATTCAGTACTTC
-,TRBJ1-1,-,TRBV29-1,CSVEDPGMGTFMNTEAFF,TGCAGCGTTGAAGATCCGGGGATGGGGACATTCATGAACACTGAAGCTTTCTTT
-,TRBJ2-1,-,TRBV2,CASQTYNGGDEQFF,TGTGCCAGCCAAACCTACAATGGGGGCGATGAGCAGTTCTTC
few,TRBJ2-1,TRBD2,TRBV29-1,CSARLAGGRYNEQFF,TGCAGCGCCAGACTAGCGGGGGGGCGGTACAATGAGCAGTTCTTC
-,TRBJ2-5,TRBD2,TRBV5-1,CASSPGLAGVETQYF,TGCGCCAGCAGCCCGGGACTAGCGGGGGTTGAGACCCAGTACTTC
few,TRBJ1-6,-,TRBV25-1,CASRVQGESSPLHF,TGTGCCAGCAGAGTACAGGGTGAGAGTTCACCCCTCCACTTT
-,TRBJ2-3,-,TRBV7-3,CASSFSPTDTQYF,TGTGCCAGCAGCTTCTCTCCCACAGATACGCAGTATTTT
once,TRBJ2-5,TRBD2,TRBV15,CATSRDFWASGETQYF,TGTGCCACCAGCAGAGATTTTTGGGCTAGCGGGGAGACCCAGTACTTC
few,TRBJ2-3,-,TRBV11-2,CASSSAGDTQYF,TGTGCCAGCAGCTCTGCGGGGGATACGCAGTATTTT
few,TRBJ2-3,TRBD2,TRBV10-3,CAISDGTSGRTDTQYF,TGTGCCATCAGTGATGGGACTAGCGGGCGCACAGATACGCAGTATTTT
once,TRBJ1-6,-,TRBV30,CAWSVHRRNSPLHF,TGTGCCTGGAGTGTACACAGGCGCAATTCACCCCTCCACTTT
few,TRBJ1-5,-,TRBV7-9,CASSIMGEGNQPQHF,TGTGCCAGCAGCATCATGGGGGAAGGCAATCAGCCCCAGCATTTT
few,TRBJ1-5,-,TRBV9,CASSVGTDQPQHF,TGTGCCAGCAGCGTAGGGACAGATCAGCCCCAGCATTTT
-,TRBJ1-1,-,TRBV27,CASSIARSANTEAFF,TGTGCCAGCAGTATCGCCAGGTCGGCTAACACTGAAGCTTTCTTT
-,TRBJ1-1,TRBD1,TRBV14,CASSQTGGTEAFF,TGTGCCAGCAGCCAGACAGGGGGCACTGAAGCTTTCTTT
-,TRBJ2-1,-,TRBV29-1,CSALSYNEQFF,TGCAGCGCCCTCTCCTACAATGAGCAGTTCTTC
-,TRBJ2-2,-,TRBV29-1,CSASAGLPNTGELFF,TGCAGCGCCTCGGCAGGGCTACCGAACACCGGGGAGCTGTTTTTT
-,TRBJ1-2,-,TRBV20-1,CSALFNYGYTF,TGCAGTGCCCTATTCAACTATGGCTACACCTTC
-,TRBJ2-7,TRBD2,TRBV29-1,CSVAESPGRGNEQYF,TGCAGCGTTGCAGAAAGCCCGGGGAGGGGAAACGAGCAGTACTTC
few,TRBJ2-5,TRBD1,TRBV5-1,CASSRQGQETQYF,TGCGCCAGCAGCCGACAGGGACAAGAGACCCAGTACTTC
few,TRBJ2-1,-,TRBV7-9,CASSSDRASQNNEQFF,TGTGCCAGCAGCTCAGATAGGGCTAGCCAAAACAATGAGCAGTTCTTC
-,TRBJ2-3,-,TRBV29-1,CSVARTSSTDTQYF,TGCAGCGTTGCCCGGACTTCTAGCACAGATACGCAGTATTTT
-,TRBJ1-2,-,TRBV6-5,CASSYGEIGGGYTF,TGTGCCAGCAGTTACGGGGAGATCGGTGGTGGCTACACCTTC
-,TRBJ2-7,TRBD2,TRBV7-8,CASSLGLAGGSSSYEQYF,TGTGCCAGCAGCTTAGGACTAGCGGGGGGCTCAAGCTCCTACGAGCAGTACTTC
-,TRBJ1-6,-,TRBV11-2,CASSQYRDSYSPLHF,TGTGCCAGCAGCCAATATAGAGATTCCTATTCACCCCTCCACTTT
-,TRBJ1-1,-,TRBV6-5,CATTEQAILNTEAFF,TGTGCCACCACGGAACAGGCAATACTGAACACTGAAGCTTTCTTT
-,TRBJ2-5,TRBD2,TRBV27,CASSLGLAGTQYF,TGTGCCAGCAGTTTAGGACTAGCGGGGACCCAGTACTTC
few,TRBJ2-7,-,TRBV29-1,CSVLAPWDKPYEQYF,TGCAGCGTCCTCGCCCCTTGGGACAAGCCCTACGAGCAGTACTTC
-,TRBJ2-6,-,TRBV7-6,CASSSISGANVLTF,TGTGCCAGCAGCTCTATCAGTGGGGCCAACGTCCTGACTTTC
once,TRBJ2-4,-,TRBV5-1,CASSPARDGEELAKNIQYF,TGCGCCAGCAGCCCGGCGCGGGACGGGGAGGAATTAGCCAAAAACATTCAGTACTTC